This T cell receptor (beta chain) was captured in a study of regulatory T cells in long-lasting Graves disease. Study observations and caveats: Analysis covered peripheral blood alone, not thyroid tissue. Persistent Graves' patients showed a TCR diversity that was lower than that of newly diagnosed ones. Persistent disease was characterized by preferential usage of TRBV28, TRBJ1-2 and TRBJ2-5.

This clonotype was seen ten or more times. The antigen remains undetermined. Both iRepertoire HTBI primers and Arm-PCR of CDR3 regions were used to build the TCR beta libraries. In the authors' workflow: Among the samples, 60 or so TRBV and 12 to 15 TRBJ segments were identified. One entry per CDR3 protein, called by TCRdb with MiXCR from the multiplex PCR reads. TCRdb, rather than the study authors, made the V and J calls. The sample records roughly 500,000 distinct CDR3 sequences, roughly 23% being singletons. The time point denotes: persistent/refractory GD, antithyroid drugs over 5 years with positive TRAb. Preparation of the TCR library used RNA extracted from PBMCs. CDR1 and CDR2 (germline): SGHNT, YENEEA. V lost 3 bases to trimming and J lost 6 bases, with 3 bases between them. The CDR3 is 12 residues long.

This TCR derives from a female donor with Graves disease. The rearrangement uses TRBV11-3 and TRBJ1-6; D gene uncertain. The sequences come from peripheral blood mononuclear cells (PBMCs), collected when the disease was refractory, from a patient treated with antithyroid drugs. The CDR3 loop is CASSFRNSPLHF. The CDR3 nucleotides are TGTGCCAGCAGCTTCCGTAATTCACCCCTCCACTTT. Based on the CDR3 plus reference TRBV11-3 and TRBJ1-6, the full variable domain is EAGVVQSPRYKIIEKKQPVAFWCNPISGHNTLYWYLQNLGQGPELLIRYENEEAVDDSQLPKDRFSAERLKGVDSTLKIQPAELGDSAVYLCASSFRNSPLHFGNGTRLTVT.